This T cell receptor beta chain was identified in a study of STAT5B mutations in CD4+ large granular lymphocyte leukemia. V lost 5 bases and J lost 1; bases outside the gene matches: 5. The CDR3 has 15 amino acids. CDR1 and CDR2 from the germline V gene are SGHVS and FNYEAQ. This clone was observed a single time. Its antigen remains unknown. General study points: Top patient clones used TRBV06 genes more often: 8/27 versus 2/35 in controls. Without putative leukemic clones, patient CD4-sorted repertoires remained more clonal than healthy CD4+ repertoires. Without HLA matching, higher CD4+ than CD8+ T-LGLL clonality could reflect small sample size.

The survey-level immunoSEQ assay was used. The method was immunoSEQ multiplex PCR; TCRdb's version includes in-frame clones alone and lacks a portion of them. The sample includes 35,000 to 40,000 clones, about 80% seen only once; the top ten take around 0.5%. The source of this sequence is a human donor in good health. Sequenced input: CD4+ T cells from blood buffy coats. The V call is TRBV7-6, the J call TRBJ2-5, with 9 bases identical to TRBD1. This chain's CDR3 is CASSPDRGFQETQYF. The CDR3 DNA follows: TGTGCCAGCAGCCCGGACAGGGGCTTCCAAGAGACCCAGTACTTC.